These 28 T cell receptor beta chains share one sample of origin, sequenced in a study of blood T cell repertoires in COVID-19. Measured with immunoSEQ multiplex PCR; TCRdb has only the in-frame clones, and not every one. The sample has about 74,000 clones, over 75% seen once; the top ten hold around 30%. Sequencing used peripheral blood. These receptors originate from a woman aged 80 or older with active or convalescent COVID-19.

This clone showed up just a few times. The chain carries TRBV4-1 and TRBJ2-1; 7 bases agree with TRBD2. V was clipped by 0 bases and J by 9 bases; unmatched bases: 11. Germline loops: CDR1 MGHRA, CDR2 YSYEKL. CDR3 length equals 16 residues. The CDR3 loop is CASSQDFGGGSFEQFF. CDR3 nucleotides: TGCGCCAGCAGCCAAGATTTTGGGGGGGGTTCATTTGAGCAGTTCTTC.

This clone has just a few counts. The chain is built from TRBV5-5 and TRBJ1-1; D call uncertain. Trimming took 2 bases from V and 10 from J, leaving 12 bases between them. There are 12 residues in the CDR3. CDR1 is SGHKS and CDR2 is YYEKEE in the germline V gene (reference sequence). CDR3 sequence (DNA): TGTGCCAGCAGCTTAAACAGTCTTGGAGCTTTCTTT. It translates to CASSLNSLGAFF.

The table lists this clone with a count of one. The gene calls are TRBV6-5 and TRBJ1-2, with a weak D call TRBD1 (6 bases). V lost 6 bases and J lost 8, with 16 bases in between. The CDR3 has 13 amino acids. Per germline, CDR1 MNHEY and CDR2 SVGAGI. The CDR3 DNA is TGTGCCAGCAGCCCCCCAGGGGCGGGCGGCTACACCTTC. Encoded protein: CASSPPGAGGYTF.

CDR3 amino acids: CASSQDPGLIPVTRSPLHF. CDR3 in DNA: TGTGCCAGCAGCCAAGACCCAGGGCTTATCCCAGTTACGCGTTCACCCCTCCACTTT. The chain links TRBV9 to TRBJ1-6, with D possibly TRBD1 on 5 matching bases. The CDR3 has 19 residues. V lost 4 bases and J 9 bases, leaving 29 bases between the germline ends. Germline V gives CDR1 SGDLS, CDR2 YYNGEE.

CDR3 in DNA: TGTGCCAGCAGCGACACAGGGCGCACCGGGGAGCTGTTTTTT. Protein product: CASSDTGRTGELFF. V gene TRBV6-6 combines with J gene TRBJ2-2, with a weak D call TRBD1 (6 bases). The V and J ends lost 6 bases and 4 bases respectively, with 12 bases between them. Germline V gives CDR1 MNHNY, CDR2 SVGAGI (reference sequence). The CDR3 has 14 amino acids.

The V gene is TRBV19, the J gene TRBJ1-6; D ambiguous. CDR3 size: 16 residues. The V and J ends lost 6 bases and 3 bases respectively, with 15 bases between them. Germline V gene data show CDR1 as LNHDA and CDR2 as SQIVND (reference sequence). The CDR3 loop reads CASSPGPRGYNSPLHF. The CDR3 DNA is TGTGCCAGTAGCCCAGGCCCCCGGGGCTATAATTCACCCCTCCACTTT.

The chain uses TRBV5-1 and TRBJ1-2; D is uncertain. Germline values: CDR1 SGHRS, CDR2 YFSETQ. The ends were cut back, 1 base at V and 2 bases at J, with 9 bases in the middle. The CDR3 has 14 residues. This chain's CDR3 is CASSLSTVNYGYTF. In DNA form, the CDR3 reads TGCGCCAGCAGCTTGAGTACGGTAAACTATGGCTACACCTTC.

The CDR3 sequence is CASSLNGYNEQFF. The CDR3 nucleotides read TGTGCCAGCAGCTTGAACGGGTACAATGAGCAGTTCTTC. The rearrangement uses TRBV5-4 and TRBJ2-1, with D uncertain. The V end lost 1 base, the J end lost 4 bases, and 6 bases lay between the germline ends. Per germline, CDR1 SGHNT and CDR2 YYREEE (reference sequence). The CDR3 sequence is 13 residues long.

On this clone itself: Compared with germline, one end of the junction differs, possibly owing to a read error. This chain links TRBV6-2 or TRBV6-3 with TRBJ1-5; D not resolved. The CDR3 has 13 residues. CDR1 and CDR2 from the germline V gene are MNHEY and SVGEGT. CDR3 residues: CASSYYSHQPQHF. In nucleotides, the CDR3 is TGTGCCAGCAGTTATTATAGCCATCAGCCCCAGCATTTT.

The J gene is TRBJ1-5, the V gene TRBV7-9, with a weak D call TRBD1 (5 bases). V was pared by 4 bases and J by 11 bases, with 12 bases between. The CDR3 is 12 residues long. Germline V gene sequence: CDR1 SEHNR, CDR2 FQNEAQ (reference sequence). The CDR3 DNA is TGTGCCAGCAGCTCGCTCGCGGGGGCCCAGCATTTT. It codes for CASSSLAGAQHF.

The chain recombines TRBV5-6 with TRBJ1-1, with TRBD1 as a possible D gene (5 bases). CDR1 and CDR2 (germline): SGHDT, YYEEEE. CDR3 length equals 14 residues. Trimming removed 4 bases at V and 5 bases at J, with 15 bases between. The chain's CDR3 is CASSRVQGATEAFF. Written as DNA, the CDR3 is TGTGCCAGCAGCCGGGTTCAGGGCGCGACTGAAGCTTTCTTT.

This clone appeared a single time. The chain links TRBV4-3 to TRBJ1-2; possible D gene TRBD1, 5 bases. The CDR3 has 16 amino acids. Per the germline V gene, CDR1 is LGHNA and CDR2 is YSLEER. V lost 4 bases to trimming and J lost 4 bases, with 19 bases between them. The DNA for the CDR3 is TGCGCCAGCAGCCTAAATACCAAACAGGTCGTCTATGGCTACACCTTC. Translated: CASSLNTKQVVYGYTF.

This CDR3 reads CASSWGSGGGADTQYF. The CDR3 DNA reads as TGTGCCAGCAGCTGGGGTAGCGGGGGAGGAGCAGATACGCAGTATTTT. The chain carries TRBV7-6 and TRBJ2-3; 9 nucleotides line up with TRBD2. Germline lookup yields CDR1 SGHVS and CDR2 FNYEAQ. J gave up 4 bases and V 4 bases, and 9 bases lay outside the gene matches. The CDR3 extends over 16 amino acids.

The chain combines TRBV10-1 with TRBJ2-2; a possible D gene is TRBD1 (6 bases). In germline, CDR1 is WNHNN, CDR2 SYGVQD (reference sequence). The V and J ends lost 7 bases and 7 bases respectively, with 22 bases between them. The CDR3 runs to 16 residues. The CDR3 region has the DNA TGCGCCAGCATTACAATGACAGGCGGCGCGGGCGGGGAGCTGTTTTTT. Its protein is CASITMTGGAGGELFF.

The chain recombines TRBV3-1 (or the pseudogene TRBV3-2) with TRBJ2-5; 14 bases agree with TRBD2. CDR3 length equals 15 residues. V shed 7 bases, J shed 2 bases, and the junction held 3 bases outside the gene matches. Germline-derived CDR1 and CDR2 are LGHDT and YNNKEL (reference sequence). The CDR3 protein is CASTRTSGGQETQYF. The CDR3 DNA follows: TGTGCCAGCACTCGGACTAGCGGGGGGCAAGAGACCCAGTACTTC.

The chain links TRBV6-6 to TRBJ1-4; TRBD1 matches 8 bases. The germline V gene encodes CDR1 MNHNY and CDR2 SVGAGI (reference sequence). The junction had 18 bases not matched to a gene; V was cut back by 5 bases and J by 7 bases. The CDR3 is 18 amino acids. CDR3 region: CASSPFRDRYPRSEKLFF. CDR3 DNA sequence: TGTGCCAGCAGTCCTTTCCGGGACAGGTATCCTCGGTCTGAAAAACTGTTTTTT.

The chain recombines TRBV25-1 with TRBJ2-3; 9 nucleotides line up with TRBD1. Germline lookup yields CDR1 MGHDK and CDR2 SYGVNS. J lost 3 bases, V lost 11 bases, and 6 bases had no gene match. The CDR3 consists of 13 residues. The CDR3 DNA is TGTGCCTCGGCGGGACAGGGAACAGATACGCAGTATTTT. This encodes CASAGQGTDTQYF.

The J gene is TRBJ1-4, the V gene TRBV5-8; tentative D call: TRBD1 (6 bases). The V end lost 3 bases, the J end lost 6 bases, and 15 bases lay between the germline ends. Germline CDR1 reads SGHTS; CDR2 reads YDEGEE. This CDR3 region has 15 residues. The CDR3 spells CASSSTGLLDEKLFF. DNA of the CDR3: TGTGCCAGCAGCTCCACAGGGCTCCTCGATGAAAAACTGTTTTTT.

This rearrangement joins TRBV4-2 to TRBJ2-2; TRBD2 aligns across 7 bases. The CDR3 is made up of 17 amino acids. In germline, CDR1 is LGHNA, CDR2 YNFKEQ. V lost 4 bases and J lost 0; bases outside the gene matches: 8. CDR3 in DNA: TGTGCCAGCAGCCGACTAGCAGCCCTAGCGAACACCGGGGAGCTGTTTTTT. Amino acids: CASSRLAALANTGELFF.

The J gene is TRBJ1-6, the V gene TRBV5-4; unclear D gene. This CDR3 has 13 amino acids. The V and J ends lost 0 bases and 10 bases respectively, with 8 bases between them. Germline V lookup: CDR1 SGHNT, CDR2 YYREEE (reference sequence). The CDR3 sequence is CASSLASHSPLHF. Here the CDR3 DNA reads TGTGCCAGCAGCTTGGCCAGTCACTCACCCCTCCACTTT.

The chain has TRBV5-1 and TRBJ1-1; possible D gene TRBD1, 5 bases. The CDR3 totals 16 residues. The V and J ends lost 1 base and 6 bases respectively, with 19 bases between them. Per the germline V gene, CDR1 is SGHRS and CDR2 is YFSETQ. The CDR3 loop reads CASSLLAAGPGAEAFF. The DNA of the CDR3 is TGCGCCAGCAGCTTGTTGGCGGCGGGGCCCGGCGCTGAAGCTTTCTTT.

The CDR3 sequence is CASSSFIGPNEKLFF. DNA for the CDR3: TGCGCCAGCAGCTCCTTTATTGGGCCAAATGAAAAACTGTTTTTT. This chain uses TRBV5-1 with TRBJ1-4; D is unresolved. Trimming shortened V by 3 bases and J by 5 bases, and 14 bases separated the two germline ends. This CDR3 region has 15 residues. Germline V gene lookup returns CDR1 SGHRS and CDR2 YFSETQ.

The chain couples TRBV5-1 to TRBJ1-3; D gene unclear. V lost 0 bases and J 0 bases, leaving 10 bases between the germline ends. The CDR3 runs 16 residues. CDR1 and CDR2 from the germline V gene are SGHRS and YFSETQ. CDR3 in amino acids: CASSLGGLTSGNTIYF. CDR3 in DNA: TGCGCCAGCAGCTTGGGCGGACTCACCTCTGGAAACACCATATATTTT.

The V and J genes are TRBV19 and TRBJ1-6; TRBD1 matches at 10 bases. Germline CDR1 is LNHDA and CDR2 is SQIVND (reference sequence). This CDR3 spans 15 amino acids. The junction had 11 bases not matched to a gene; V was cut back by 10 bases and J by 8 bases. CDR3 amino acids: CATTPGQGIDSPLHF. The CDR3 DNA follows: TGTGCCACCACCCCGGGACAGGGGATTGATTCACCCCTCCACTTT.

Turning to this clone: One end of the junction does not line up with germline, which may come from a read error. The gene calls are TRBV6-5 and TRBJ1-5; 8 nucleotides line up with TRBD1. This CDR3 is built from 15 residues. CDR1 and CDR2 (germline): MNHEY, SVGAGI. The CDR3 spells CASTTDRAPIAGRDF. CDR3 bases: TGTGCCAGCACTACGGACAGGGCACCCATCGCAGGGCGGGATTTT.

The rearrangement links TRBV7-2 to TRBJ2-1, with TRBD2 identical over 11 bases. CDR1 is SGHTA, CDR2 FQGNSA, per germline. The CDR3 loop spans 15 amino acids. After removal of 4 bases from V and 8 bases from J, the junction contained 7 bases not matched to a gene. The CDR3 loop reads CASSYVAGGFDEQFF. DNA of the CDR3: TGTGCCAGCAGCTACGTAGCGGGGGGGTTCGATGAGCAGTTCTTC.

V and J are TRBV6-5 and TRBJ2-7; 8 bases match TRBD1. Germline V CDR1 and CDR2: MNHEY, SVGAGI. With V trimmed by 6 bases and J by 5 bases, 6 bases remained unmatched. This CDR3 is 13 amino acids long. This chain's CDR3 is CASRRQGSHEQYF. The DNA of the CDR3 is TGTGCCAGCAGACGACAGGGGTCCCACGAGCAGTACTTC.

This chain links TRBV11-1 with TRBJ2-3; 12 bases match TRBD2. The CDR3 contains 16 residues. The junction had 3 bases not matched to a gene; V was cut back by 2 bases and J by 3 bases. CDR1 and CDR2 (germline): SGHAT, FQDESV (reference sequence). Written as DNA, the CDR3 is TGTGCCAGCAGCTTAAGAGGGACTAGCGGGACAGATACGCAGTATTTT. As protein: CASSLRGTSGTDTQYF.